This T cell receptor (beta chain) comes out of a study of Graves' ophthalmopathy and Graves' hyperthyroidism. Regarding the study as a whole: Sensitivity reached 70% to 71% and specificity about 78% when the model predicted ophthalmopathy progression.

TCR beta CDR3 amplification used RNA transcripts. The first round was an RT-PCR with HTBI primers, and the second round was a multiplex PCR. A single record per CDR3 protein comes from TCRdb applying MiXCR to the multiplex PCR reads. The sample has some 750,000 distinct CDR3 sequences; 40% are singletons. Regarding this clonotype: The antigen remains undetermined.

V was trimmed by 3 bases and J by 2 bases, leaving 11 bases between them. Per the germline V gene, CDR1 is DFQATT and CDR2 is SNEGSKA (reference sequence). The CDR3 is 14 amino acids. Active ophthalmopathy (CAS at least 3, NOSPECS at least 4), lasting under 3 months. Diagnostic conclusions were grounded in clinical symptoms, serum thyroxine, TRAb, thyroid ultrasound and orbital computed tomography. Material: peripheral blood. The TCR was taken from an adult man with Graves' ophthalmopathy. The chain employs TRBV20-1 and TRBJ1-3; no clear D gene. Here the CDR3 DNA reads TGCAGTGCTAGTAGGGCCTCTCCTGGAAACACCATATATTTT. Translation: CSASRASPGNTIYF.